This T cell receptor (beta chain) comes out of a study of synovial regulatory T cells in juvenile arthritis. Whole-study findings and limits: iaTreg TCR repertoires were largely private across patients and partially overlapped synovial Teff and blood CPL. Synovial Treg CDR3 sequences overlapped more with iaTregs than other circulating Tregs. Blood Treg cells that were inflammation-associated showed lower TCR diversity than other blood Treg cells.

Repertoires were generated with immunoSEQ multiplex PCR, while TCRdb's copy carries only in-frame clones and drops some. The sample data list roughly 10,000 clones. There are 15 residues in the CDR3. DNA is not on record. CDR1 SGHTA and CDR2 FQGNSA come from the germline V gene. As concerns this clone: The target antigen is unknown.

The chain joins TRBV7-2 to TRBJ2-3; the D call from TCRdb, TRBD2, cannot be confirmed without DNA. Sample: Treg cells from blood. The sample's subset: remaining (HLA-DR-negative) circulating blood Treg cells. The origin of this receptor is a donor between 2 and 29 years old with juvenile idiopathic arthritis. CDR3: CASSVGGGLTDTQYF.